The 22 T cell receptor beta chains below come from one sample, sequenced in a study of regulatory T cells in long-lasting Graves disease. Arm-PCR of CDR3 regions and iRepertoire HTBI primers were used to build TCR beta libraries. TCRdb reprocessed the multiplex PCR reads with MiXCR, giving one entry per CDR3 protein. The sample includes about 220,000 distinct CDR3 sequences, 15% to 20% of them seen just once. Indicated time point: newly diagnosed GD, antithyroid drugs for less than 3 months. Preparation of the TCR library used RNA extracted from PBMCs. The sequencing here drew on peripheral blood mononuclear cells (PBMCs), taken at new diagnosis, from a patient treated with antithyroid drugs. Receptors originate from a female donor with Graves disease.

Ten or more counts support this clonotype. The chain links TRBV6-2 or TRBV6-3 to TRBJ1-3; D is unclear. This CDR3 is 13 amino acids long. Germline-derived CDR1 and CDR2 are MNHEY and SVGEGT. Trimming removed 0 bases from V and 5 bases from J, with 5 bases in between. The CDR3 is CASSYSARNTIYF. The CDR3 DNA reads as TGTGCCAGCAGTTACTCGGCTCGAAACACCATATATTTT.

The sample holds many counts of this clonotype. The J gene is TRBJ1-2, the V gene TRBV11-3; 9 positions match TRBD1. This CDR3 region has 14 residues. Germline CDR1 reads SGHNT; CDR2 reads YENEEA. Trimming at V came to 2 bases and at J to 7 bases, leaving 5 bases not matched to a gene. This CDR3 reads CASSLQQGAGGYTF. CDR3 nucleotides: TGTGCCAGCAGCTTACAACAGGGGGCCGGTGGCTACACCTTC.

A note on this clonotype: Just one base apart from a much larger clone, this may be a read error. The CDR3 end shows no conserved phenylalanine or tryptophan, and so a read error is likely. The chain is built from TRBV12-3 or TRBV12-4 and TRBJ2-2; maybe TRBD2 (6 bases). This CDR3 comprises 15 residues. Trimming took 6 bases from V and 1 from J, leaving 12 bases between them. CDR3 sequence reads: CASSLSGRNTGELFL. CDR3 nucleotides: TGTGCCAGCAGCCTTAGCGGACGGAACACCGGGGAGCTGTTTCTT.

With respect to this clonotype: Possible read error: a much larger clone is one base away. No conserved phenylalanine or tryptophan is present at the end of the CDR3, so a read error is the likely explanation. The chain combines TRBV28 with TRBJ2-1, with 15 bases fitting TRBD2. The J call may be wrong; the DNA end is better matched by TRBJ2-5. Germline V CDR1 and CDR2: MDHEN, SYDVKM. The CDR3 runs 16 residues. CDR3 sequence reads: CASSFPGLAGGETQYL. The CDR3 DNA reads as TGTGCCAGCAGTTTCCCCGGACTAGCGGGAGGGGAGACCCAGTACCTC.

This clonotype was counted ten times or more. The chain employs TRBV5-5 and TRBJ1-5; D gene uncertain. The germline gives CDR1 SGHKS, CDR2 YYEKEE (reference sequence). This CDR3 has 13 residues. The V and J ends lost 1 base and 4 bases respectively, with 6 bases between them. The CDR3 DNA follows: TGTGCCAGCAGCTTGCTCGCTAATCAGCCCCAGCATTTT. Its protein is CASSLLANQPQHF.

This clonotype was counted only a few times. The rearrangement joins TRBV6-1 to TRBJ2-2, with 14 positions matching TRBD2. The germline V gene has CDR1 MNHNS and CDR2 SASEGT. Trimming at V came to 6 bases and at J to 1 base, leaving 16 bases not matched to a gene. CDR3 length: 21 residues. CDR3 coding DNA: TGTGCCAGCAGAGGGAGCAAGGGGGGACTAGCGGGAGTCGGGAACACCGGGGAGCTGTTTTTT. This gives the protein CASRGSKGGLAGVGNTGELFF.

This clonotype was detected a few times. V and J are TRBV4-2 and TRBJ1-5, with TRBD1 matching over 10 bases. This CDR3 contains 15 residues. Germline CDR1 LGHNA, CDR2 YNFKEQ. V gave up 4 bases and J gave up 6 bases; unmatched junction bases: 6. In DNA form, the CDR3 reads TGTGCCAGCAGCCTCGGGACAGGGGTGTTTCAGCCCCAGCATTTT. Amino acids: CASSLGTGVFQPQHF.

The rearrangement uses TRBV5-1 and TRBJ2-7; D possibly matches TRBD1 or TRBD2 (6 bases each). CDR1 is SGHRS, CDR2 YFSETQ, per germline. V was pared by 0 bases and J by 3 bases, with 22 bases between. CDR3 length equals 18 residues. The CDR3, as DNA: TGCGCCAGCAGCTTGGGGGTCCGCGGGACACTTGCCCTCTACGAGCAGTACTTC. This encodes CASSLGVRGTLALYEQYF.

The chain has TRBV28 and TRBJ2-3; D may be TRBD2 (7 bases). This CDR3 contains 17 residues. Trimming removed 5 bases from V and 5 bases from J, with 23 bases in between. Germline lookup yields CDR1 MDHEN and CDR2 SYDVKM. The CDR3 protein is CASSEREGVRSRDTQYF. In nucleotides, the CDR3 is TGTGCCAGCAGTGAAAGGGAGGGGGTTAGAAGTAGAGATACGCAGTATTTT.

This clonotype was found many times. V and J are TRBV7-8 and TRBJ2-6, with TRBD2 as a possible D gene (7 bases). Germline V gene lookup returns CDR1 SGHVS and CDR2 FQNEAQ. Deletions cut 6 bases from V and 2 bases from J, with 14 bases between. The CDR3 has 16 residues. CDR3 amino acids: CASRPPGGPGANVLTF. DNA of the CDR3: TGTGCCAGCAGACCACCGGGGGGCCCTGGGGCCAACGTCCTGACTTTC.

V gene TRBV10-2 combines with J gene TRBJ2-1, with D hard to call. Germline-derived CDR1 and CDR2 are WSHSY and SAAADI. The CDR3 sequence is 12 residues long. V lost 8 bases and J lost 7, with 12 bases in between. CDR3 DNA: TGCGCCAGCGGCCTGGGTGGGAATGAGCAGTTCTTC. Protein product: CASGLGGNEQFF.

This clonotype was picked up many times. The chain links TRBV20-1 to TRBJ2-3; D uncertain. The CDR3 is made up of 12 amino acids. Germline V CDR1 and CDR2: DFQATT, SNEGSKA (reference sequence). V was trimmed by 1 base and J by 5 bases, leaving 7 bases between them. The CDR3, as DNA: TGCAGTGCTAGAGTACCATTAGATACGCAGTATTTT. It translates to CSARVPLDTQYF.

This clonotype has a count of ten or more. The chain carries TRBV2 and TRBJ2-7, with D tentatively TRBD2 (5 bases). The germline CDR1 and CDR2 sequences are SNHLY and FYNNEI. Trimming removed 4 bases from V and 3 bases from J, with 10 bases in between. There are 13 residues in the CDR3. CDR3 region: CASSVGRFYEQYF. The CDR3 region has the DNA TGTGCCAGCAGTGTGGGGAGATTCTACGAGCAGTACTTC.

About this clonotype: It is likely a read error: a sequence one base away is far more abundant. The V and J genes are TRBV27 and TRBJ2-1; tentatively, D is TRBD1 (6 bases). Deletions cut 5 bases from V and 7 bases from J, with 15 bases between. Looked up from germline, CDR1 is MNHEY and CDR2 is SMNVEV (reference sequence). There are 14 residues in the CDR3. The CDR3 loop reads CASSDGGSPNEQFF. The CDR3 nucleotides read TGTGCCAGCAGTGATGGGGGCTCTCCGAATGAGCAGTTCTTC.

In this sample, this clonotype turned up many times. The CDR3 region is CASSFSGTGVYEQYF. CDR3 DNA sequence: TGTGCCAGCAGTTTCTCCGGGACAGGGGTCTACGAGCAGTACTTC. The chain is built from TRBV27 and TRBJ2-7; 10 bases agree with TRBD1. The germline V gene encodes CDR1 MNHEY and CDR2 SMNVEV (reference sequence). The CDR3 consists of 15 residues. V dropped 3 bases and J dropped 3; count of bases not matched to a gene: 5.

This clonotype was seen repeatedly, ten times or more. The chain is built from TRBV19 and TRBJ1-5; 10 positions agree with TRBD1. Germline trimming cut 10 bases from V and 7 bases from J; bases unmatched to any gene: 10. The CDR3 runs 14 residues. The germline V gene has CDR1 LNHDA and CDR2 SQIVND (reference sequence). CDR3 coding DNA: TGTGCCACCAAAAGGGACAGGGGATACCAGCCCCAGCATTTT. Protein: CATKRDRGYQPQHF.

There are many counts of this clonotype. The chain joins TRBV10-1 to TRBJ2-3; D gene ambiguous. Trimming shortened V by 5 bases and J by 0 bases, and 12 bases separated the two germline ends. The CDR3 spans 15 residues. Germline CDR1 and CDR2: WNHNN and SYGVQD (reference sequence). CDR3 nucleotides: TGCGCCAGCAGTAAGGGTTTGGGCAGCACAGATACGCAGTATTTT. Its protein is CASSKGLGSTDTQYF.

There are a few counts of this clonotype. The rearrangement uses TRBV18 and TRBJ1-1; no clear D. Germline V gene sequence: CDR1 KGHSH, CDR2 LQKENI. The V end was cut by 6 bases, the J end by 0 bases, with 8 bases between. This CDR3 has 13 residues. The CDR3 protein is CASSPQLNTEAFF. CDR3 DNA sequence: TGTGCCAGCTCCCCTCAATTGAACACTGAAGCTTTCTTT.

This clonotype was counted between two and nine times. This may stem from a read error, because a much larger clone lies one nucleotide away. The chain has TRBV3-1 and TRBJ2-5, with TRBD1 as a possible D gene (5 bases). Looked up from germline, CDR1 is LGHDT and CDR2 is YNNKEL (reference sequence). V lost 11 bases and J 2 bases, leaving 9 bases between the germline ends. This CDR3 spans 11 amino acids. The CDR3 here is CAGDSQETQYF. The DNA of the CDR3 is TGTGCCGGCGACAGTCAAGAGACCCAGTACTTC.

The genes are TRBV15 and TRBJ2-6, with D maybe TRBD2 (6 bases). V was trimmed by 1 base and J by 1 base, leaving 8 bases between them. In germline, CDR1 is LNHNV, CDR2 YYDKDF (reference sequence). CDR3 length: 16 residues. CDR3 DNA sequence: TGTGCCACCAGCAGAGGGGAGGTTTCTGGGGCCAACGTCCTGACTTTC. Protein: CATSRGEVSGANVLTF.

This clonotype was seen many times. V is TRBV28 and J is TRBJ1-5; D remains ambiguous. CDR1 is MDHEN and CDR2 is SYDVKM in the germline V gene. V shed 7 bases and J shed 0 bases, with 4 bases lying between them. The CDR3 extends over 12 amino acids. The CDR3 DNA is TGTGCCAGCAAAGTTAGCAATCAGCCCCAGCATTTT. Translation gives CASKVSNQPQHF.

In this sample, this clonotype turned up many times. The chain joins TRBV20-1 to TRBJ2-7, with 7 bases identical to TRBD1. The J segment lost 7 bases and the V segment lost 0 bases, leaving 6 bases of the junction unmatched. Germline loops: CDR1 DFQATT, CDR2 SNEGSKA (reference sequence). The CDR3 extends over 13 amino acids. The CDR3 spells CSARDLQGYEQYF. The CDR3 nucleotides are TGCAGTGCTAGAGATCTACAGGGGTATGAGCAGTACTTC.